This T cell receptor beta chain was recorded in a study of cytomegalovirus exposure and HLA in healthy donors. Findings of the study overall: It was in a later analysis that TCR association rates were seen to vary by HLA locus, highest for DRB1 and lowest for HLA-C.

The J segment lost 5 bases and the V segment lost 5 bases, leaving 10 bases of the junction unmatched. The CDR3 spans 16 residues. Germline V gives CDR1 SGHTA, CDR2 FQGNSA. PCR involved 60 Vbeta and 13 Jbeta primers. Profiled with immunoSEQ multiplex PCR; TCRdb holds only in-frame clones, not every one. The sample lists some 100,000 clones, around 79% occurring once. Concerning this clone itself: What it binds is unknown.

The V gene is TRBV7-2, the J gene TRBJ2-1; the match to TRBD2 covers 9 bases. The sequence derives from a woman in her 40s in good health and CMV-seronegative. The sequenced material came from PBMCs. DNA of the CDR3: TGTGCCAGCAGCCTTTTTTCGGGACTAGCCGACAATGAGCAGTTCTTC. Protein: CASSLFSGLADNEQFF.